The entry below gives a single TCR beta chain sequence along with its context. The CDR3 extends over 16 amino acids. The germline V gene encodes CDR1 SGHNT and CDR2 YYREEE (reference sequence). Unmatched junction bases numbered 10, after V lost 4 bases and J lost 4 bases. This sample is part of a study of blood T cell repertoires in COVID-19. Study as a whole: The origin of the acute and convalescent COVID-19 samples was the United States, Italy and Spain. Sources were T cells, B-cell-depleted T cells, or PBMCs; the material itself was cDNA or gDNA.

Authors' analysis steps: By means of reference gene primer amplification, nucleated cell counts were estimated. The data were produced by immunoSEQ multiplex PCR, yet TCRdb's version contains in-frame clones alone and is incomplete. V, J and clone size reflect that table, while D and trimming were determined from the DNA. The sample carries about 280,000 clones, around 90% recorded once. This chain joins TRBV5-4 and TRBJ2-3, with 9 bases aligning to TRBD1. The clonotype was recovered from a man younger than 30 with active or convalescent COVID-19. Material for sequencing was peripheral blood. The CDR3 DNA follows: TGTGCCAGCAGCCTCTGGGGACAGGGAAGAGCAGATACGCAGTATTTT. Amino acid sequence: CASSLWGQGRADTQYF.